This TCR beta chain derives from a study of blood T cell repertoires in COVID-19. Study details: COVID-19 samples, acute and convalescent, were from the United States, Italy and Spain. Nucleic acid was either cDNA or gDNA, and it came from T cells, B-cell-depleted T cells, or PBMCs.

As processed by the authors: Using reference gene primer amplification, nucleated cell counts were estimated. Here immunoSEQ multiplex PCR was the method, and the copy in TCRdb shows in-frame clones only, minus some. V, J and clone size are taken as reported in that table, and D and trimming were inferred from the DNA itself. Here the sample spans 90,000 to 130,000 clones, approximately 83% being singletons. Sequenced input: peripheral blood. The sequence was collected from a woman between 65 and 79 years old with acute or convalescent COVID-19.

In DNA, the CDR3 is TGTGCCAGCAGCTTAAGTAATAGAGGGGAGCAGTACTTC. Its translation: CASSLSNRGEQYF. V usage is TRBV7-8 and J usage is TRBJ2-7, with D possibly being TRBD2 (5 bases). The V end was cut by 2 bases, the J end by 7 bases, with 12 bases between. Germline CDR1 reads SGHVS; CDR2 reads FQNEAQ. The CDR3 spans 13 residues.